Described below is a single T cell receptor (beta chain) sequence and its context. Its specificity is not known. This sample was taken from a study of memory CD4+ T cells and cytomegalovirus serostatus. General study findings and limits: The CMV-associated TCR signature appears largely within the CD4+ memory repertoire. Each of approximately 70 CMV-associated TCRbeta sequences occurred in one to five individuals.

TCRdb's table, derived via immunoSEQ multiplex PCR, lists solely in-frame clones and lacks some. The table shows some 95,000 clones, with about four fifths occurring only once. Germline V gene lookup returns CDR1 MNHNS and CDR2 SASEGT. Trimming left V 8 bases short and J 0 bases short, with 14 bases between. The CDR3 totals 15 residues. The sort gate was single viable CD3+CD4+CD8-CD45RO+ cells for memory CD4+ T cells. This clonotype was sampled from an adult in good health and CMV-seropositive. The chain uses TRBV6-1 and TRBJ1-5, with D perhaps TRBD1 (6 bases). The sample was memory CD4+ T cells from blood. CDR3 in DNA: TGTGCCAGCGTATCCCAGGGGAATAGCAATCAGCCCCAGCATTTT. It specifies CASVSQGNSNQPQHF.